The 11 T cell receptor beta chains listed next were all sequenced from one sample in a study of post-analysis software for immune sequencing data. Study results and limitations: Five TRBV segments appeared more often in patients than in controls, and TRBV5-6, TRBV5-1 and TRBV20-1 were among these.

Tagging with unique molecular identifiers was a feature of the TCR beta cDNA libraries. A single record per CDR3 protein comes from TCRdb applying MiXCR to the PCR reads. The sample lists 650,000 to 850,000 distinct CDR3 sequences, about 57% occurring once. No antigens are known for them. The specimen was blood. The receptors were sampled from a girl aged 10 to 17 with multiple sclerosis.

The rearrangement links TRBV3-1 to TRBJ2-7; perhaps D is TRBD1 or TRBD2 (5 bases each). The V end lost 3 bases, the J end lost 0 bases, and 9 bases lay between the germline ends. Per the germline V gene, CDR1 is LGHDT and CDR2 is YNNKEL (reference sequence). This CDR3 spans 14 amino acids. CDR3 sequence (DNA): TGTGCCAGCAGCCAGGGACCCCACTCCTACGAGCAGTACTTC. It is translated as CASSQGPHSYEQYF.

The rearrangement joins TRBV6-5 to TRBJ1-2; no clear D gene. The CDR3 has 15 residues. Trimming took 0 bases from V and 2 from J, leaving 10 bases between them. The germline V gene has CDR1 MNHEY and CDR2 SVGAGI. The CDR3 bases are TGTGCCAGCAGTTACTCAGTGGCATCGAACTATGGCTACACCTTC. Encoded protein: CASSYSVASNYGYTF.

The J gene is TRBJ2-1, the V gene TRBV5-1, with 12 bases aligning to TRBD2. V shed 3 bases, J shed 2 bases, and the junction held 3 bases outside the gene matches. In germline, CDR1 is SGHRS, CDR2 YFSETQ. This CDR3 spans 16 amino acids. The CDR3 region is CASSSASGGAYNEQFF. CDR3 in DNA: TGCGCCAGCAGCTCCGCTAGCGGGGGGGCCTACAATGAGCAGTTCTTC.

This clonotype was counted between two and nine times. The chain carries TRBV7-9 and TRBJ2-3; D may correspond to TRBD1 or TRBD2 (6 bases each). The CDR3 totals 13 residues. The germline V gene encodes CDR1 SEHNR and CDR2 FQNEAQ (reference sequence). V lost 5 bases, J lost 6 bases, and 12 bases lay in between. The CDR3 here is CASSHGGRDTQYF. DNA of the CDR3: TGTGCCAGCAGCCACGGGGGCCGGGATACGCAGTATTTT.

This chain links TRBV20-1 with TRBJ2-7, with D maybe TRBD2 (5 bases). The CDR3 totals 14 residues. Germline CDR1 DFQATT, CDR2 SNEGSKA (reference sequence). The CDR3 sequence: CRARGQNEIYEQYF. The CDR3 DNA follows: TGCAGGGCGAGAGGGCAGAACGAAATTTACGAGCAGTACTTC.

This sequence joins TRBV25-1 and TRBJ2-5, with 11 bases lining up with TRBD2. Per the germline V gene, CDR1 is MGHDK and CDR2 is SYGVNS. J was trimmed by 5 bases and V by 6 bases; bases with no gene match: 14. CDR3 length: 17 amino acids. This CDR3 reads CASSRPISGRAGETQYF. CDR3 bases: TGTGCCAGCAGCCGCCCGATTAGCGGGAGGGCCGGCGAGACCCAGTACTTC.

V and J are TRBV20-1 and TRBJ1-2; a weak D match, TRBD1 (6 bases). Germline CDR1 and CDR2: DFQATT and SNEGSKA (reference sequence). V lost 0 bases to trimming and J lost 7 bases, with 18 bases between them. The CDR3 extends over 15 amino acids. In nucleotides, the CDR3 is TGCAGTGCTAGAGATTTTGGGGGCGTTGTAGGTGGCTACACCTTC. Translation: CSARDFGGVVGGYTF.

The J gene is TRBJ1-1, the V gene TRBV2; 10 bases map to TRBD1. Looked up from germline, CDR1 is SNHLY and CDR2 is FYNNEI. The V segment lost 6 bases and the J segment 6 bases; nucleotides outside the gene matches: 7. CDR3 length: 14 amino acids. The CDR3 coding sequence is TGTGCCAGCAGGGGAGGGACAGGGGTCGCTGAAGCTTTCTTT. Translation gives CASRGGTGVAEAFF.

This chain links TRBV7-9 with TRBJ2-1; D not certain. CDR1 is SEHNR and CDR2 is FQNEAQ in the germline V gene (reference sequence). Between the trimmed V and J ends, which lost 3 bases and 1 base, there was a span of 10 bases. The CDR3 length is 15 residues. Here the CDR3 reads CASSFGLISYNEQFF. Here the CDR3 DNA reads TGTGCCAGCAGCTTCGGGCTGATATCCTACAATGAGCAGTTCTTC.

The V and J genes are TRBV12-3 or TRBV12-4 and TRBJ2-3, with 14 nucleotides matching TRBD2. The CDR3 runs to 15 residues. J gave up 13 bases and V 7 bases, and 13 bases lay outside the gene matches. The CDR3 sequence is CASTLSGLAGVMEYF. In DNA form, the CDR3 reads TGTGCCAGCACACTCTCGGGACTAGCGGGAGTGATGGAGTATTTT.

This chain connects TRBV27 to TRBJ1-2; 7 bases match TRBD1. CDR1 MNHEY and CDR2 SMNVEV come from the germline V gene (reference sequence). The CDR3 runs to 14 residues. Losses at the gene ends were 5 bases for V and 2 bases for J; bases not matched to a gene: 5. The CDR3 DNA sequence: TGTGCCAGCAGTCACAGGGGCTCCAACTATGGCTACACCTTC. It is translated as CASSHRGSNYGYTF.